What follows is one T cell receptor beta chain and its context. These data originate in a study of blood T cells in healthy people across ages. Using a J-beta primer mix together with a sample-barcoded 5' primer, a second PCR was run for roughly 6 to 11 cycles. Via MiXCR, TCRdb re-called the 5' RACE reads, giving one row per CDR3 protein. The sample has 1.5 million to 2 million distinct CDR3 sequences, approximately 39% seen once. CDR1 is DFQATT and CDR2 is SNEGSKA in the germline V gene (reference sequence). The CDR3 has 13 residues. Trimming took off 6 bases at V and 1 base at J, with 11 bases between the two ends.

The source of this sequence is a human donor in good health. The sample taken for sequencing was blood. The genes are TRBV20-1 and TRBJ2-3; D is unclear. The CDR3 nucleotides read TGCAGTGCCTCGGACCGCCGCACAGATACGCAGTATTTT. It translates to CSASDRRTDTQYF.